A single sample is the source of the 21 T cell receptor beta chains below, sequenced in a study of blood T cell repertoires in COVID-19. TCRdb keeps only in-frame clones here, not all; method: immunoSEQ multiplex PCR. The data hold some 390,000 clones, with 70% to 90% observed a single time. Material for sequencing was peripheral blood. These receptors were collected from a human donor in a cohort sampled during active COVID-19.

The chain recombines TRBV19 with TRBJ1-5; D may be TRBD1 (5 bases). Germline V gene data show CDR1 as LNHDA and CDR2 as SQIVND (reference sequence). The length of the CDR3 is 18 residues. The V end lost 0 bases, the J end lost 4 bases, and 19 bases lay between the germline ends. The CDR3 loop reads CASSIDRHGGKSNQPQHF. CDR3 coding DNA: TGTGCCAGTAGTATAGATCGTCATGGGGGGAAGAGTAATCAGCCCCAGCATTTT.

V usage is TRBV20-1 and J usage is TRBJ1-5; no firm D call. V was cut by 3 bases and J by 0 bases, with 12 bases left in between. The V gene's germline CDR1 is DFQATT and CDR2 SNEGSKA (reference sequence). The CDR3 length is 15 residues. CDR3 in DNA: TGCAGTGCTAGTGCGGGAACTTATAGCAATCAGCCCCAGCATTTT. Translated: CSASAGTYSNQPQHF.

Written as DNA, the CDR3 is TGTGCCTGGAGTGAGGGACTCTCCCTGTTTTTT. Translated: CAWSEGLSLFF. The J gene is TRBJ1-4, the V gene TRBV30, with D perhaps matching TRBD1 (5 bases). The CDR3 runs to 11 residues. Trimming removed 1 base from V and 14 bases from J, with 11 bases in between. CDR1 is GTSNPN, CDR2 SVGIG, per germline (reference sequence).

This rearrangement joins TRBV5-1 to TRBJ1-4; possibly TRBD1 for D (6 bases). The V end lost 0 bases, the J end lost 8 bases, and 14 bases lay between the germline ends. This CDR3 comprises 15 residues. Germline V gene sequence: CDR1 SGHRS, CDR2 YFSETQ. The CDR3: CASSLAQGRDEKLFF. CDR3 DNA: TGCGCCAGCAGCTTGGCACAGGGTCGAGACGAAAAACTGTTTTTT.

This chain links TRBV28 with TRBJ2-1; TRBD1 aligns across 11 bases. The CDR3 spans 15 residues. J gave up 6 bases and V 2 bases, and 3 bases lay outside the gene matches. The V gene's germline CDR1 is MDHEN and CDR2 SYDVKM. The CDR3 loop reads CASSLGTGGGNEQFF. In nucleotides, the CDR3 is TGTGCCAGCAGTTTAGGGACAGGGGGGGGCAATGAGCAGTTCTTC.

J is TRBJ2-7 and V is TRBV5-1, with D possibly being TRBD2 (5 bases). V dropped 4 bases and J dropped 5 bases, with 10 bases sitting between them. The CDR3 loop spans 12 amino acids. Looked up from germline, CDR1 is SGHRS and CDR2 is YFSETQ. CDR3: CASSQDFHEQYF. The CDR3 DNA follows: TGCGCCAGCAGCCAGGACTTCCACGAGCAGTACTTC.

The chain employs TRBV5-6 and TRBJ1-1, with TRBD1 identical over 12 bases. Germline CDR1 and CDR2: SGHDT and YYEEEE. The junction had 13 bases not matched to a gene; V was cut back by 0 bases and J by 7 bases. This CDR3 is 18 amino acids long. The CDR3 DNA follows: TGTGCCAGCAGCTTGGGCCCGGGGACAGGGGGCGACATTAATGAAGCTTTCTTT. Encoded protein: CASSLGPGTGGDINEAFF.

The CDR3, as DNA: TGTGCCAGCAGTCCCGCCGGCGGACAGGGACAAGAGACCCAGTACTTC. As protein: CASSPAGGQGQETQYF. The chain carries TRBV28 and TRBJ2-5, with TRBD1 matching 8 bases. The junction had 10 bases not matched to a gene; V was cut back by 5 bases and J by 2 bases. Germline CDR1 MDHEN, CDR2 SYDVKM. This CDR3 is 16 amino acids long.

This chain uses TRBV5-1 with TRBJ1-6; 7 nucleotides align to TRBD1. The CDR3 spans 17 residues. The J segment lost 1 base and the V segment lost 4 bases, leaving 8 bases of the junction unmatched. Germline loops: CDR1 SGHRS, CDR2 YFSETQ. Here the CDR3 DNA reads TGCGCCAGCAGCGTGACAGGGCCTAGGTCCTATAATTCACCCCTCCACTTT. This encodes CASSVTGPRSYNSPLHF.

The chain uses TRBV3-1 (or the pseudogene TRBV3-2) and TRBJ2-6; tentatively, D is TRBD1 (6 bases). Germline V gives CDR1 LGHDT, CDR2 YNNKEL (reference sequence). The CDR3 has 17 residues. Trimming left V 0 bases short and J 4 bases short, with 13 bases between. In DNA, the CDR3 is TGTGCCAGCAGCCAAGACCCAGGGGCGAGGGGGGCCAACGTCCTGACTTTC. Amino acid sequence: CASSQDPGARGANVLTF.

The chain uses TRBV6-5 and TRBJ2-7, with 7 bases identical to TRBD1. This CDR3 is 14 amino acids long. The J segment lost 0 bases and the V segment lost 10 bases, leaving 9 bases of the junction unmatched. Germline-derived CDR1 and CDR2 are MNHEY and SVGAGI. This chain's CDR3 is CATKTGRNSYEQYF. The CDR3 nucleotides are TGTGCCACCAAGACAGGGCGAAACTCCTACGAGCAGTACTTC.

DNA of the CDR3: TGTGCCAGCAGTTTCCAGCGGGGGGAGCTTCGACAGTACTTC. Amino acid sequence: CASSFQRGELRQYF. The chain has TRBV2 and TRBJ2-7, with 9 nucleotides matching TRBD2. The V gene's germline CDR1 is SNHLY and CDR2 FYNNEI. Trimming at V came to 5 bases and at J to 10 bases, leaving 12 bases not matched to a gene. The CDR3 has 14 residues.

This clone has a single count. This chain uses TRBV5-1 with TRBJ2-2; D might be TRBD1 (6 bases). The CDR3 consists of 16 residues. The V gene lost 0 bases and the J gene lost 0 bases, with 9 bases spanning the gap. Germline CDR1 and CDR2: SGHRS and YFSETQ. CDR3 region: CASSLGQVANTGELFF. CDR3 bases: TGCGCCAGCAGCTTGGGACAGGTCGCGAACACCGGGGAGCTGTTTTTT.

The chain has TRBV19 and TRBJ2-2; tentatively, D is TRBD1 (5 bases). Trimming cost V 0 bases and J 6 bases, with 5 bases left between them. CDR1 is LNHDA, CDR2 SQIVND, per germline (reference sequence). The CDR3 covers 13 residues. CDR3: CASSIDRAGELFF. CDR3 DNA sequence: TGTGCCAGTAGTATAGACAGGGCCGGGGAGCTGTTTTTT.

The rearrangement uses TRBV30 and TRBJ2-7; D is perhaps TRBD2 (6 bases). The CDR3 has 15 residues. Germline CDR1 is GTSNPN and CDR2 is SVGIG (reference sequence). V was cut by 0 bases and J by 2 bases, with 14 bases left in between. The CDR3 reads CAWSVSWRDPYEQYF. In nucleotides, the CDR3 is TGTGCCTGGAGTGTATCCTGGCGGGATCCCTACGAGCAGTACTTC.

The chain couples TRBV4-2 to TRBJ2-6, with TRBD1 identical over 7 bases. The CDR3 loop spans 18 amino acids. J gave up 0 bases and V 4 bases, and 9 bases lay outside the gene matches. Germline lookup yields CDR1 LGHNA and CDR2 YNFKEQ. This chain's CDR3 is CASSRRNRGNSGANVLTF. As DNA, the CDR3 is TGTGCCAGCAGCCGAAGGAACAGGGGCAACTCTGGGGCCAACGTCCTGACTTTC.

The genes are TRBV6-6 and TRBJ1-5; 7 bases are shared with TRBD1. With V trimmed by 4 bases and J by 2 bases, 5 bases remained unmatched. The CDR3 loop spans 15 amino acids. Germline CDR1 and CDR2: MNHNY and SVGAGI (reference sequence). Here the CDR3 reads CASSLDQGGNQPQHF. In nucleotides, the CDR3 is TGTGCCAGCAGTTTGGATCAGGGGGGCAATCAGCCCCAGCATTTT.

This clone was seen only once. This chain links TRBV27 with TRBJ1-6; D is undetermined. CDR3 length: 17 amino acids. V was clipped by 1 base and J by 9 bases, with 19 bases between them. The V gene's germline CDR1 is MNHEY and CDR2 SMNVEV (reference sequence). The CDR3 loop is CASSLFGRGGDGSPLHF. In DNA form, the CDR3 reads TGTGCCAGCAGTTTATTTGGCAGAGGAGGCGATGGTTCACCCCTCCACTTT.

This sequence joins TRBV7-8 and TRBJ2-5; 13 bases agree with TRBD2. This CDR3 is built from 19 residues. V lost 5 bases and J lost 2; bases outside the gene matches: 14. Germline CDR1 reads SGHVS; CDR2 reads FQNEAQ. The CDR3 nucleotides are TGTGCCAGCAGCCGACGGACTAGCGGGGGCGGTAGGGGGCAAGAGACCCAGTACTTC. This codes for CASSRRTSGGGRGQETQYF.

The gene calls are TRBV27 and TRBJ2-7; weak D call: TRBD2 (6 bases). The CDR3 sequence is 17 residues long. The V gene's germline CDR1 is MNHEY and CDR2 SMNVEV (reference sequence). The ends were cut back, 5 bases at V and 9 bases at J, with 29 bases in the middle. The CDR3: CASSRAIPRDSSRGQYF. The CDR3, as DNA: TGTGCCAGCAGTCGCGCGATACCCCGGGACTCTTCACGAGGGCAGTACTTC.

The chain carries TRBV7-8 and TRBJ1-2; 8 bases match TRBD1. The CDR3 loop spans 17 amino acids. Germline lookup yields CDR1 SGHVS and CDR2 FQNEAQ. V lost 1 base to trimming and J lost 1 base; unmatched junction nucleotides: 8. The CDR3 nucleotides read TGTGCCAGCAGCTTAGGGCAGGGGGCAGGGGTTAACTATGGCTACACCTTC. It translates to CASSLGQGAGVNYGYTF. The whole variable domain, remainder taken from reference TRBV7-8 and TRBJ1-2, is GAGVSQSPRYKVAKRGQDVALRCDPISGHVSLFWYQQALGQGPEFLTYFQNEAQLDKSGLPSDRFFAERPEGSVSTLKIQRTQQEDSAVYLCASSLGQGAGVNYGYTFGSGTRLTVV.